This TCR beta chain was recovered during a study of CD8 T cells in ankylosing spondylitis. Study findings and constraints: The study looked at matched synovial fluid samples from ankylosing spondylitis patients. Disease-linked clones were reported to be significantly enriched there. Earlier reports found some motif variants in synovial fluid and blood in reactive arthritis.

The sample holds a few counts of this clonotype. The target antigen is unknown. Researchers built TCR beta libraries using quantitative 5'-RACE with molecular barcodes. TCRdb passed the 5' RACE reads through MiXCR, listing each CDR3 protein once. This table has 180,000 or so distinct CDR3 sequences, approximately 10% appearing once. Sequenced material: blood, either unsorted or a sorted T cell fraction (not recorded which). The receptor was isolated from a male donor with ankylosing spondylitis or in good health (not recorded which).

The CDR3 protein is CASSRLPRTGGWNTEAFF. The CDR3, as DNA: TGTGCCAGCAGTCGCCTCCCAAGGACAGGGGGCTGGAACACTGAAGCTTTCTTT. The chain joins TRBV6-2 or TRBV6-3 to TRBJ1-1, with 11 bases identical to TRBD1. Per the germline V gene, CDR1 is MNHEY and CDR2 is SVGEGT. Trimming cost V 5 bases and J 1 base; bases outside gene matches: 12. CDR3 length equals 18 residues.